The clone carrying this T cell receptor beta chain showed up just once. The repertoire was sequenced with immunoSEQ multiplex PCR; TCRdb's copy has only in-frame clones and lacks some. The sample gives over 85,000 clones, about 92% of which show up once; 0.26% is in the top ten. CDR1 and CDR2 (germline): SEHNR, FQNEAQ (reference sequence). Trimming cost V 4 bases and J 5 bases; bases outside gene matches: 10. The CDR3 consists of 16 residues. These data come from a study of OX40 agonist ivuxolimab in advanced cancers. Study summary: Dose-escalation subjects each had hepatocellular carcinoma, melanoma, renal cell or head and neck cancer.

The source was CD4+ or CD8+ T cells sorted from blood, collected in a trial of the OX40 agonist ivuxolimab. The chain has TRBV7-9 and TRBJ2-2; 7 bases map to TRBD2. The origin of this receptor is an adult with an advanced solid tumor such as melanoma, head and neck, liver or kidney cancer. The CDR3 DNA sequence: TGTGCCAGCAGCTCCCCGGTGGCGGGAGTAACCGGGGAGCTGTTTTTT. The encoded protein is CASSSPVAGVTGELFF.